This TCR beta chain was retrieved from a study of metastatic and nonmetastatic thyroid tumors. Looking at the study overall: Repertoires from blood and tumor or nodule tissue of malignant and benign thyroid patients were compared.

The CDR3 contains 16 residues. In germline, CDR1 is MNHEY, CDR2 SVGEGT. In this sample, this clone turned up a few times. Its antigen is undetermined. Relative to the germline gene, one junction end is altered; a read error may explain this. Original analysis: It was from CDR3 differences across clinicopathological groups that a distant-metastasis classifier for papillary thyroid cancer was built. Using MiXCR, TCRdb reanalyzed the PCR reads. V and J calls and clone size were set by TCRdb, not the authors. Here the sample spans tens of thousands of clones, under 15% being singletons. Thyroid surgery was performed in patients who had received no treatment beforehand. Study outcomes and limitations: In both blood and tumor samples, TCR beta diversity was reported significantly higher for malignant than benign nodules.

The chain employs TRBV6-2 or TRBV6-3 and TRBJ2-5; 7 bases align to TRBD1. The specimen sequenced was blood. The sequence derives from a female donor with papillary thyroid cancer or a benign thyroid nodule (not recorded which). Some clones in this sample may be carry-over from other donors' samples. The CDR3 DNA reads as TGTGCCAGCAGTTACTCGAGTACAGGGGACCAAGAGACCCAGTGCTTC. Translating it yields CASSYSSTGDQETQCF.